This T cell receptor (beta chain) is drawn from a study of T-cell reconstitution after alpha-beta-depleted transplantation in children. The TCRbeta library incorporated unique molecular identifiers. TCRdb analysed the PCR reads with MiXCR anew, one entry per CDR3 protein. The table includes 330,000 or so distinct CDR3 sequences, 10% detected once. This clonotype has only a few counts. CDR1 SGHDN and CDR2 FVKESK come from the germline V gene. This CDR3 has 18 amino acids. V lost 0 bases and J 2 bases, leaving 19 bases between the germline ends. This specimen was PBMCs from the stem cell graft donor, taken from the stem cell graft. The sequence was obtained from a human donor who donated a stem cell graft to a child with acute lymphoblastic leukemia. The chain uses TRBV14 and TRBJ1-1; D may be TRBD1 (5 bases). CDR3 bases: TGTGCCAGCAGCCAAGAAAGGTGGGGGGGAGGTCCTAACACTGAAGCTTTCTTT. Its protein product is CASSQERWGGGPNTEAFF.